This TCR beta chain was identified during a study of blood T cells in healthy people across ages. Total RNA extraction produced at least 6 micrograms (per sample) for the study. Of note for this clonotype: Its ends do not fully match the called genes, so a read error is possible.

Sample-barcoded 5' priming and a J-beta primer mix drove a second PCR of roughly 6 to 12 cycles. TCRdb reprocessed the 5' RACE reads via MiXCR and lists one record per CDR3 protein. The sample records around 1,800,000 distinct CDR3 sequences, about 39% being singletons. This CDR3 comprises 15 residues. Germline V gene data show CDR1 as SGHTA and CDR2 as FQGTGA. This sequence originates from a human donor in good health. The sequenced sample consisted of blood. The rearrangement joins TRBV7-3 to TRBJ2-6; possible D gene TRBD1, 5 bases. The CDR3 is CASSPTSIGANVRTF. CDR3 DNA sequence: TGTGCCAGCAGCCCCACGTCTATTGGGGCCAACGTCCGGACTTTC.